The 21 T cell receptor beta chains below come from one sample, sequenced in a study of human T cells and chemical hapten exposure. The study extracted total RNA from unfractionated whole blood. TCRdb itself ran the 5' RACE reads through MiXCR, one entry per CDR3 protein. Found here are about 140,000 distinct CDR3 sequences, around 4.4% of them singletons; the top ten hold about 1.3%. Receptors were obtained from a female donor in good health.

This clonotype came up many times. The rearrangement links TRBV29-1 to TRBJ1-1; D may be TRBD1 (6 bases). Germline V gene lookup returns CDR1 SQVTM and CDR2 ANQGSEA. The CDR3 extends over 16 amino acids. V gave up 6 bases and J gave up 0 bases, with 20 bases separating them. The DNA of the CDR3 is TGCAGCGTCGCGGACGTAGGGGGGCTTATGAACACTGAAGCTTTCTTT. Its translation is CSVADVGGLMNTEAFF.

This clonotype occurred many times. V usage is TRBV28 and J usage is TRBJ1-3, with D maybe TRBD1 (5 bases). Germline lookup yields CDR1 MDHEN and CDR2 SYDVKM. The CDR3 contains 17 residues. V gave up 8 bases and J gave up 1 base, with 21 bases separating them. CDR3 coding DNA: TGTGCCAGCGAATCCTTATGGGGGGTGTCTTCTGGAAACACCATATATTTT. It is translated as CASESLWGVSSGNTIYF.

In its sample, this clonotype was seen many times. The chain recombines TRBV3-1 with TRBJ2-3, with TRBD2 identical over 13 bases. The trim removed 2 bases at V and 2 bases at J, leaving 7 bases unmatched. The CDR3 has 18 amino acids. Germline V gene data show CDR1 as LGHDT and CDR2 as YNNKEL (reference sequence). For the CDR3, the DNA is TGTGCCAGCAGCCAAACCCCAGGACTAGCGGGGGTCACAGATACGCAGTATTTT. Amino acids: CASSQTPGLAGVTDTQYF.

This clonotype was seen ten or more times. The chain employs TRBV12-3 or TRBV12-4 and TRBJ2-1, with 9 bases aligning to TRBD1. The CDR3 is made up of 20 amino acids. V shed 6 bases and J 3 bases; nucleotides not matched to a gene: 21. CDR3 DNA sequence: TGTGCCAGCAGCCCCTATGTTGGACAGGGGACCGAACTGGGCTACAATGAGCAGTTCTTC. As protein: CASSPYVGQGTELGYNEQFF.

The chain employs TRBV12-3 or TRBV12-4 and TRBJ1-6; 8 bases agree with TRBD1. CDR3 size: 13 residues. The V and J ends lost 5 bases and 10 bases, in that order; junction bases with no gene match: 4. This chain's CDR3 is CASSATGVSPLHF. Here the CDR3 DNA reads TGTGCCAGCAGTGCGACAGGGGTCTCACCCCTCCACTTT.

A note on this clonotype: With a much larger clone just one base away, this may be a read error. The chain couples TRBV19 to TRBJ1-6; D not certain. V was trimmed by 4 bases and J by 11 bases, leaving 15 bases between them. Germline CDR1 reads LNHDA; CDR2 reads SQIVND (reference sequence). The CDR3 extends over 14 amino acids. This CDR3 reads CASSTRRENAPLHF. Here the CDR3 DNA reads TGTGCCAGTAGTACCCGACGGGAAAATGCACCCCTCCACTTT.

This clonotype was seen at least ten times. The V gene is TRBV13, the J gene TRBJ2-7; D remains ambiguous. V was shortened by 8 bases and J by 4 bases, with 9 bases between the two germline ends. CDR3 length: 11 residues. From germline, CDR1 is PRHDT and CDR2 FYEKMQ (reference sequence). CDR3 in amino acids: CASGREYEQYF. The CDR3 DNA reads TGTGCCAGCGGTCGAGAGTACGAGCAGTACTTC.

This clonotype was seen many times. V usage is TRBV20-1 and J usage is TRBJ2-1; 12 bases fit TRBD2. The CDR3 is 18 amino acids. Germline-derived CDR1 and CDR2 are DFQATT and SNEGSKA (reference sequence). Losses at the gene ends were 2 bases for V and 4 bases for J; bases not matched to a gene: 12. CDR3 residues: CSARLPPPSGGDYNEQFF. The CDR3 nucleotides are TGCAGTGCTAGACTCCCCCCCCCTAGCGGGGGGGATTACAATGAGCAGTTCTTC.

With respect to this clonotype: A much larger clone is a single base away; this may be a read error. The CDR3, as DNA: TGCAGTGCTCGCACGAGTGGCACTGAAGCTTTCTTT. Amino acids: CSARTSGTEAFF. This chain links TRBV20-1 with TRBJ1-1; no clear D. From germline, CDR1 is DFQATT and CDR2 SNEGSKA (reference sequence). V lost 5 bases, J lost 4 bases, and 11 bases lay in between. The CDR3 contains 12 residues.

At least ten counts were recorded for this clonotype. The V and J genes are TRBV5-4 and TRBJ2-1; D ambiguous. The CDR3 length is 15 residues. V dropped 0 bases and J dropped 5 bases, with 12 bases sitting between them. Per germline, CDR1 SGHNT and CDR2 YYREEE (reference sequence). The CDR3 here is CASSLVSRADNEQFF. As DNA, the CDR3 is TGTGCCAGCAGCTTGGTGTCAAGGGCCGACAATGAGCAGTTCTTC.

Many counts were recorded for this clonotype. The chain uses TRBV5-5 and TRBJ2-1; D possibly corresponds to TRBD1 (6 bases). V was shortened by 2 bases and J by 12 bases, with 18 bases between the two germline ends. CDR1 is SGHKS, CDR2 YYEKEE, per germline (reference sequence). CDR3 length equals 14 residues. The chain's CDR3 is CASSFEGTRGGQFF. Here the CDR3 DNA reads TGTGCCAGCAGCTTTGAGGGGACAAGAGGTGGGCAGTTCTTC.

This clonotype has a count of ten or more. The CDR3 region has the DNA TGCAGCGAAGGGGTTGGAGAAAAACTGTTTTTT. It is translated as CSEGVGEKLFF. V is TRBV29-1 and J is TRBJ1-4; weak D call: TRBD1 (5 bases). Trimming stripped 7 bases from V and 8 bases from J, with 11 bases between. From germline, CDR1 is SQVTM and CDR2 ANQGSEA. This CDR3 contains 11 residues.

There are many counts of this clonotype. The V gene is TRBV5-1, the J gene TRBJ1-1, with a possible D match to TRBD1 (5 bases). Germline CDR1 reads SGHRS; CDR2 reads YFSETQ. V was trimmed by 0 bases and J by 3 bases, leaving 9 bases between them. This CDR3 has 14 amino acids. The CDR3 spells CASSLGQPHTEAFF. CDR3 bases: TGCGCCAGCAGCTTGGGACAGCCTCACACTGAAGCTTTCTTT.

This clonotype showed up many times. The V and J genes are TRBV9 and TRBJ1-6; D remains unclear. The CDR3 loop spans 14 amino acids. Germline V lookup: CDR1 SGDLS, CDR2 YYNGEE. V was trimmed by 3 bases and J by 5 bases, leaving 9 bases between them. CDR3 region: CASSDWADNSPLHF. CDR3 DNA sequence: TGTGCCAGCAGCGATTGGGCAGATAATTCACCCCTCCACTTT.

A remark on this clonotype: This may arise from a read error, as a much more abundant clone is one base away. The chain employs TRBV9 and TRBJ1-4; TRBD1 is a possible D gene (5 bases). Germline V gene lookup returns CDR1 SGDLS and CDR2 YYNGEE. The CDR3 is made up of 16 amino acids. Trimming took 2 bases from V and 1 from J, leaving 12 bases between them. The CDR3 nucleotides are TGTGCCAGCAGCGTTGGGACTGTCGGAACTAATGAAAAACTGTTTTTT. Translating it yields CASSVGTVGTNEKLFF.

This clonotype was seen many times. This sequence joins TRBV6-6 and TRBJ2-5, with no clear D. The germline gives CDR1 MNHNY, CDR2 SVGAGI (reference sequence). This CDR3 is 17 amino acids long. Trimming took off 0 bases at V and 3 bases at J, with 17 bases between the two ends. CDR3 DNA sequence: TGTGCCAGCAGTTACTCGGCGCGGTCGTGGGCGGAAGAGACCCAGTACTTC. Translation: CASSYSARSWAEETQYF.

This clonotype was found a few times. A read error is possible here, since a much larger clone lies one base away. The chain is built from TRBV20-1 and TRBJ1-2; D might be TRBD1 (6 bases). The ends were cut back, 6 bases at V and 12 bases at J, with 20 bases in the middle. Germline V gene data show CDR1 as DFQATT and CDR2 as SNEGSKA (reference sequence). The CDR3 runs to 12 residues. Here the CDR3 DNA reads TGCAGTGCCAAAGACGGCATCGGGGGCGACACCTTC. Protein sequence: CSAKDGIGGDTF.

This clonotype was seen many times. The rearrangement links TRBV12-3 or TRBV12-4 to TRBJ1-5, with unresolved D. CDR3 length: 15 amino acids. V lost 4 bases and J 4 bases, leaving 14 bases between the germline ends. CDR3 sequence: CASSSPVGANQPQHF. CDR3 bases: TGTGCCAGCAGTTCCCCCGTGGGTGCGAATCAGCCCCAGCATTTT.

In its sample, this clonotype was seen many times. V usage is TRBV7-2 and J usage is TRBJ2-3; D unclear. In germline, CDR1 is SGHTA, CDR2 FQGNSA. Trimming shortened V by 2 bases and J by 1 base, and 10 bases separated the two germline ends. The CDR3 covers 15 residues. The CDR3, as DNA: TGTGCCAGCAGCTTATGGGGTGGACGCACAGATACGCAGTATTTT. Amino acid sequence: CASSLWGGRTDTQYF.

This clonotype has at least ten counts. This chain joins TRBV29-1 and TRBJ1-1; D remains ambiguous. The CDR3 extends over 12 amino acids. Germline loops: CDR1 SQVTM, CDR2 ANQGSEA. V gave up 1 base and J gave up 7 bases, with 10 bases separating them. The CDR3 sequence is CSVEARVVEAFF. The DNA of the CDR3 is TGCAGCGTTGAAGCTCGGGTTGTTGAAGCTTTCTTT.

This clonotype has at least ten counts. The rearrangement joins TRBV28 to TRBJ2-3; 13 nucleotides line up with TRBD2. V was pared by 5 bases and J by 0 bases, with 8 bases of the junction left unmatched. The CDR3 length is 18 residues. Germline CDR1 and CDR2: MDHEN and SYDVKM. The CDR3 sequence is CASSEGLAGPVSTDTQYF. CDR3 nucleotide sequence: TGTGCCAGCAGTGAGGGACTAGCGGGGCCCGTAAGCACAGATACGCAGTATTTT.